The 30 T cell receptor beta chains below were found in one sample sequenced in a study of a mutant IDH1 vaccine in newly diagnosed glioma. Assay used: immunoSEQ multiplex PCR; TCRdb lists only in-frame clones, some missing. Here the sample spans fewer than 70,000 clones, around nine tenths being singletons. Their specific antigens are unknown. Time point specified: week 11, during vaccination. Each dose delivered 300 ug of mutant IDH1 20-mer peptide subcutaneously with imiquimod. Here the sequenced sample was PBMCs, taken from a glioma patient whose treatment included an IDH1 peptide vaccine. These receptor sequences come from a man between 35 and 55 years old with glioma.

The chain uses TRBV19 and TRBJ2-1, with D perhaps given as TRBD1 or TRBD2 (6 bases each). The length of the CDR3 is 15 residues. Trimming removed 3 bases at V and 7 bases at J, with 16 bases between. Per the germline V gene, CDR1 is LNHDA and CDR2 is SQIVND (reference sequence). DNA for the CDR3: TGTGCCAGTAGTATTACGGGGGTCAGGGGTAATGAGCAGTTCTTC. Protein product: CASSITGVRGNEQFF.

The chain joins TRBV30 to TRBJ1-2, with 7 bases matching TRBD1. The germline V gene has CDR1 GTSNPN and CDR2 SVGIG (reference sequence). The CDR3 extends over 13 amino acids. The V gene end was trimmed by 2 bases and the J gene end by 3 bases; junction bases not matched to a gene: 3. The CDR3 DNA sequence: TGTGCCTGGAGTCCAGGGGGGGACTATGGCTACACCTTC. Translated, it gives CAWSPGGDYGYTF. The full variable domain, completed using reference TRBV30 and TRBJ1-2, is SQTIHQWPATLVQPVGSPLSLECTVEGTSNPNLYWYRQAAGRGLQLLFYSVGIGQISSEVPQNLSASRPQDRQFILSSKKLLLSDSGFYLCAWSPGGDYGYTFGSGTRLTVV.

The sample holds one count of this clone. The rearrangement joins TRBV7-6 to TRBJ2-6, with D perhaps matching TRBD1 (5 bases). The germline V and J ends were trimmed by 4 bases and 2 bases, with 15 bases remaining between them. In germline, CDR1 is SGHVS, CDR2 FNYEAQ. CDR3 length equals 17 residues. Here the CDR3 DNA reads TGTGCCAGCAGCTCCATCTATCAGGGTGCTGGGGCCAACGTCCTGACTTTC. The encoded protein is CASSSIYQGAGANVLTF.

DNA of the CDR3: TGTGCCAGCAGCACCCTCCGGGGGGGGCGACTGAACACTGAAGCTTTCTTT. It codes for CASSTLRGGRLNTEAFF. The genes are TRBV7-9 and TRBJ1-1; tentatively, D is TRBD1 (6 bases). From germline, CDR1 is SEHNR and CDR2 FQNEAQ (reference sequence). V was pared by 5 bases and J by 0 bases, with 19 bases between. This CDR3 comprises 17 residues.

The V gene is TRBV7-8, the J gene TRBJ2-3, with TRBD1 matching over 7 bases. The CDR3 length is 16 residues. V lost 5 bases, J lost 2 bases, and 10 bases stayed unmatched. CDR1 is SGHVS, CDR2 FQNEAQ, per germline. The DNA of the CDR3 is TGTGCCAGCAGCCCCCTTCGGGACAGAGACACAGATACGCAGTATTTT. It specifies CASSPLRDRDTDTQYF.

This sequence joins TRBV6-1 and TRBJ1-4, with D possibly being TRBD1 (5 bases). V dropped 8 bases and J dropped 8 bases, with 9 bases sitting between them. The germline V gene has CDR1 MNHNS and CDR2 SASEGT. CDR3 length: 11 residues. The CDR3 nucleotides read TGTGCCAGCGGGGCCCTCGAAAAACTGTTTTTT. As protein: CASGALEKLFF.

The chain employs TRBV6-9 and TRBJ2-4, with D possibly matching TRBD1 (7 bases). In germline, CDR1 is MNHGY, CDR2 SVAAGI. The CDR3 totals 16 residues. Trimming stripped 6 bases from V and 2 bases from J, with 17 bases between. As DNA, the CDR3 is TGTGCCAGCAGCCCCAGGGGGGTTTTGACCAAAAACATTCAGTACTTC. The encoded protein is CASSPRGVLTKNIQYF.

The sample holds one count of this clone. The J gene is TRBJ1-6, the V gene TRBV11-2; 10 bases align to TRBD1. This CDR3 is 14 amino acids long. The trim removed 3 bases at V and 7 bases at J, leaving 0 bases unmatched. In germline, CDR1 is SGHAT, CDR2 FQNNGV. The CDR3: CASSLGQGNSPLHF. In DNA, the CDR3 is TGTGCCAGCAGCTTGGGACAGGGGAATTCACCCCTCCACTTT. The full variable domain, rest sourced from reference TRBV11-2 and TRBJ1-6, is EAGVAQSPRYKIIEKRQSVAFWCNPISGHATLYWYQQILGQGPKLLIQFQNNGVVDDSQLPKDRFSAERLKGVDSTLKIQPAKLEDSAVYLCASSLGQGNSPLHFGNGTRLTVT.

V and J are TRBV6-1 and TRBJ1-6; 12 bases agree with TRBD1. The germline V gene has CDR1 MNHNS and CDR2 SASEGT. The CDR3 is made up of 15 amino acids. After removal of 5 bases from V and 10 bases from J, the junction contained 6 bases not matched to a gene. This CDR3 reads CASSLPGQGASPLHF. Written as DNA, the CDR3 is TGTGCCAGCAGTCTTCCGGGACAGGGGGCATCACCCCTCCACTTT.

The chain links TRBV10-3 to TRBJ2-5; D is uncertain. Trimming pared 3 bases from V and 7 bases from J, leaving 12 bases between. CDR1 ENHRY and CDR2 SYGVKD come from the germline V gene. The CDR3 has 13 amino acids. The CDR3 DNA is TGTGCCATCAGTGAAACAGCGTGGGGGACCCAGTACTTC. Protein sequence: CAISETAWGTQYF.

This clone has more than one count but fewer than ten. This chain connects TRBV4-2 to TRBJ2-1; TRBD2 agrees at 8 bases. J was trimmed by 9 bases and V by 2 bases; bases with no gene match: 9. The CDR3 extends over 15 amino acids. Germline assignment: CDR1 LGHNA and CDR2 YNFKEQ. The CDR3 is CASSQSQSGGSEQFF. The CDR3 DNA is TGTGCCAGCAGCCAATCTCAATCGGGAGGGAGTGAGCAGTTCTTC.

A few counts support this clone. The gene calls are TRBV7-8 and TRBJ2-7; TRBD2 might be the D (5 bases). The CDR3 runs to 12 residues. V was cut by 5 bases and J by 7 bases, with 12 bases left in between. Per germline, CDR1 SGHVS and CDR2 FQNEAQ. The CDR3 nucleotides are TGTGCCAGCAGCCCGACTACCACGGAGCAGTACTTC. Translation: CASSPTTTEQYF.

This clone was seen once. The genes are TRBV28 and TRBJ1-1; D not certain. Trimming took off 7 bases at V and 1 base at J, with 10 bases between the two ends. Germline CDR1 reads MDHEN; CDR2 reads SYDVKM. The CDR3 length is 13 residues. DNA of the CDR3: TGTGCCAGCACCATTCCGGGGAACACTGAAGCTTTCTTT. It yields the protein CASTIPGNTEAFF.

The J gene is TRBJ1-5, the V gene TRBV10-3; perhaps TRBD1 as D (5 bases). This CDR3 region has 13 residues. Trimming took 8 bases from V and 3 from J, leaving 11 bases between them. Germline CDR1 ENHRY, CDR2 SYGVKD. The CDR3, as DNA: TGTGCCATCGGGGCAGGGACCAATCAGCCCCAGCATTTT. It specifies CAIGAGTNQPQHF.

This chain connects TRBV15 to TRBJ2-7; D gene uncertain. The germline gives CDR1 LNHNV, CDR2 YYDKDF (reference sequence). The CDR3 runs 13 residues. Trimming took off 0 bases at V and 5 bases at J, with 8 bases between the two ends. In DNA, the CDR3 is TGTGCCACCAGCAGAGATCCCCGGAACGAGCAGTACTTC. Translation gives CATSRDPRNEQYF. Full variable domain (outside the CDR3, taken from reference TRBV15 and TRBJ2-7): DAMVIQNPRYQVTQFGKPVTLSCSQTLNHNVMYWYQQKSSQAPKLLFHYYDKDFNNEADTPDNFQSRRPNTSFCFLDIRSPGLGDTAMYLCATSRDPRNEQYFGPGTRLTVT.

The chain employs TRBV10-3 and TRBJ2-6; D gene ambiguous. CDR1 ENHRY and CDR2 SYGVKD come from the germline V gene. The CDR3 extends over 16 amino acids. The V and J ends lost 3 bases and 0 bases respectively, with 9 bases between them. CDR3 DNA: TGTGCCATCAGTGAAGTGGAAATCTCTGGGGCCAACGTCCTGACTTTC. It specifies CAISEVEISGANVLTF.

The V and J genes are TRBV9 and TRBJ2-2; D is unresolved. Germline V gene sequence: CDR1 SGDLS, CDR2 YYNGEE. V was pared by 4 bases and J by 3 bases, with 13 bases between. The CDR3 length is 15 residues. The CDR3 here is CASSPRARHTGELFF. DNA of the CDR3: TGTGCCAGCAGCCCCCGGGCAAGGCACACCGGGGAGCTGTTTTTT.

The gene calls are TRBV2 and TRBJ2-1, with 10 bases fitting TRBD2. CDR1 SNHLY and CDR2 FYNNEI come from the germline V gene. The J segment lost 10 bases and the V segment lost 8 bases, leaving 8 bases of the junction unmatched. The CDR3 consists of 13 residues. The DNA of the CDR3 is TGTGCCAGCTCCAGCGGGGGGGCTCGCGAGCAGTTCTTC. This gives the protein CASSSGGAREQFF.

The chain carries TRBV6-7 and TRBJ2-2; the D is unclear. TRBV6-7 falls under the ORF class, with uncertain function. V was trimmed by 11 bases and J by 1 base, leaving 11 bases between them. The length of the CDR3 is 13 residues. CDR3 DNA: TGTGCCCGTTCAGTTGTGAACACCGGGGAGCTGTTTTTT. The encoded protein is CARSVVNTGELFF.

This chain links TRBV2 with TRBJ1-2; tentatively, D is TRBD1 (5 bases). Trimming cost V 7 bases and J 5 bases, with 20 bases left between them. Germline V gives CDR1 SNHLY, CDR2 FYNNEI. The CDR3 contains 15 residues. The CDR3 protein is CASNPVGEPWYGYTF. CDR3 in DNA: TGTGCCAGCAATCCAGTGGGGGAGCCCTGGTATGGCTACACCTTC.

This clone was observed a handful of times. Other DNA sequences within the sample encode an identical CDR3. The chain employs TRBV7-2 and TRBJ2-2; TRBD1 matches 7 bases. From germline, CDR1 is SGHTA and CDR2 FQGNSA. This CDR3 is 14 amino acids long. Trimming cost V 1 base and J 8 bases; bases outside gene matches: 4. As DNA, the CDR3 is TGTGCCAGCAGCTTAGAGGACAGGTTGGGGGAGCTGTTTTTT. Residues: CASSLEDRLGELFF.

The CDR3 protein is CASSLARTETETQYF. CDR3 DNA: TGTGCCAGCAGCTTAGCTCGGACAGAAACGGAGACCCAGTACTTC. The rearrangement joins TRBV11-2 to TRBJ2-5, with D perhaps matching TRBD1 (6 bases). The CDR3 has 15 residues. V was cut by 1 base and J by 5 bases, with 14 bases left in between. Germline values: CDR1 SGHAT, CDR2 FQNNGV.

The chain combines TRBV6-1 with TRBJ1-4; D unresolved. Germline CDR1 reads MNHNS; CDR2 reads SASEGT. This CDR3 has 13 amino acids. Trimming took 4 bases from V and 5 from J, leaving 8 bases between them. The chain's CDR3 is CASSGTVNEKLFF. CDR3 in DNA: TGTGCCAGCAGTGGGACGGTGAATGAAAAACTGTTTTTT.

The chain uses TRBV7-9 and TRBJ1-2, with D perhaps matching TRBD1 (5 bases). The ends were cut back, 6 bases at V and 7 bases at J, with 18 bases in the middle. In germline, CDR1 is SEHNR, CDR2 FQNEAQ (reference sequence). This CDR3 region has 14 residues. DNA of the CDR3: TGTGCCAGCAGTTTGGGGCAGGGCTCATTTGGCTACACCTTC. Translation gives CASSLGQGSFGYTF.

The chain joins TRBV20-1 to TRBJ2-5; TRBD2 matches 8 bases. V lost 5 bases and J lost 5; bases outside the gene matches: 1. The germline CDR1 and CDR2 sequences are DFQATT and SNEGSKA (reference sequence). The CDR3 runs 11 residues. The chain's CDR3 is CSAGGGETQYF. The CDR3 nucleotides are TGCAGTGCTGGCGGGGGGGAGACCCAGTACTTC.

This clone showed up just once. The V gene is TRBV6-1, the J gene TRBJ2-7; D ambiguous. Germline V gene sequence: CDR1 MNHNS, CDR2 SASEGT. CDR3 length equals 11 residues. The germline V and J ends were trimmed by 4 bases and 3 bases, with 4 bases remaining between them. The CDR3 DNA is TGTGCCAGCAGTGGCTACTACGAGCAGTACGTC. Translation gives CASSGYYEQYV.

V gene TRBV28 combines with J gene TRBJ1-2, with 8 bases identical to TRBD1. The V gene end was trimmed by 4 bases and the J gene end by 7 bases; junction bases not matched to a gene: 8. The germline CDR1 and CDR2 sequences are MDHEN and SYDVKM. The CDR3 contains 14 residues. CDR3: CASSSTGQVVGYTF. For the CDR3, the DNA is TGTGCCAGCAGTTCCACGGGACAGGTTGTTGGCTACACCTTC.

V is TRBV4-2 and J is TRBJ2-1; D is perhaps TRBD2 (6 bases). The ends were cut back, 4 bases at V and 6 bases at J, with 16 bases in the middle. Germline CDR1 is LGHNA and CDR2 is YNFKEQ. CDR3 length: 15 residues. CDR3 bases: TGTGCCAGCAGCCTCAGGGAGGCCAGGGTCAATGAGCAGTTCTTC. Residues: CASSLREARVNEQFF.

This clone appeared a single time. The CDR3 DNA is TGTGCCAGCAGTTACGCGTCTGGGCCCTTGAGTTCACCCCTCCACTTT. It codes for CASSYASGPLSSPLHF. The rearrangement joins TRBV6-6 to TRBJ1-6; D gene uncertain. This CDR3 comprises 16 residues. V was pared by 2 bases and J by 9 bases, with 17 bases between. The germline V gene has CDR1 MNHNY and CDR2 SVGAGI (reference sequence).

CDR3 residues: CAWSPGTGVRTEAFF. The DNA for the CDR3 is TGTGCCTGGAGCCCTGGGACAGGGGTAAGGACTGAAGCTTTCTTT. The genes are TRBV30 and TRBJ1-1; 10 nucleotides line up with TRBD1. J lost 5 bases, V lost 3 bases, and 9 bases had no gene match. The CDR3 runs 15 residues. Germline V gene lookup returns CDR1 GTSNPN and CDR2 SVGIG (reference sequence).